Only a few counts were recorded for the clone carrying this T cell receptor beta chain. The antigen is undetermined. These data belong to a study of CD8 T cells in ankylosing spondylitis. Quantitative 5'-RACE with molecular barcodes generated TCR beta libraries. TCRdb reprocessed the 5' RACE reads with MiXCR, giving one entry per CDR3 protein. The sample consists of about 400,000 distinct CDR3 sequences, approximately 20% of them appearing once. Between the trimmed V and J ends, which lost 1 base and 7 bases, there was a span of 22 bases. This CDR3 has 18 amino acids. Germline CDR1 is SGHTA and CDR2 is FQGTGA. Whole-study results and caveats: Reportedly, matched ankylosing spondylitis synovial fluid was significantly enriched for disease-linked clones. As for the disease-linked clones, they showed a CD8+ phenotype and occurred at relatively low frequencies in peripheral blood. Prior literature has documented some motif variants in synovial fluid and blood from reactive arthritis. Among TCR beta sequences, a motif of roughly 8 highly homologous variants appeared characteristic of ankylosing spondylitis blood.

The sequence came from a male donor with ankylosing spondylitis. The J gene is TRBJ2-2, the V gene TRBV7-3; D is possibly TRBD2 (6 bases). Sequenced input: blood, either unsorted or a sorted T cell fraction (not recorded which). CDR3 nucleotides: TGTGCCAGCAGCTTAATGGCCGGAGGGAGGCCTCGGTTCGGGGAGCTGTTTTTT. Translation gives CASSLMAGGRPRFGELFF. The variable domain in full, completed from reference TRBV7-3 and TRBJ2-2, reads GAGVSQTPSNKVTEKGKYVELRCDPISGHTALYWYRQSLGQGPEFLIYFQGTGAADDSGLPNDRFFAVRPEGSVSTLKIQRTERGDSAVYLCASSLMAGGRPRFGELFFGEGSRLTVL.